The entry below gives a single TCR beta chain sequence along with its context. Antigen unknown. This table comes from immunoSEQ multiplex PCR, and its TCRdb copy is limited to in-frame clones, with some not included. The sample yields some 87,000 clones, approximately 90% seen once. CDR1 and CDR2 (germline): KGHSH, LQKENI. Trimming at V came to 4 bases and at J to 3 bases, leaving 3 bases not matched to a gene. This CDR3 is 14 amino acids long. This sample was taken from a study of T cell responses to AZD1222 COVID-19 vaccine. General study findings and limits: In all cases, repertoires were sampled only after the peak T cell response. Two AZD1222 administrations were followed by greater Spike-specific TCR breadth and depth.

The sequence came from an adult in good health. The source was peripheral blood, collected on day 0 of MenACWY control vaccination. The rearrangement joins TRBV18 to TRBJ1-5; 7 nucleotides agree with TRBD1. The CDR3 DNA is TGTGCCAGCTCACGGGACAGTTACAATCAGCCCCAGCATTTT. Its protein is CASSRDSYNQPQHF. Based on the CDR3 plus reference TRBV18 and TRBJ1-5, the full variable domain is NAGVMQNPRHLVRRRGQEARLRCSPMKGHSHVYWYRQLPEEGLKFMVYLQKENIIDESGMPKERFSAEFPKEGPSILRIQQVVRGDSAAYFCASSRDSYNQPQHFGDGTRLSIL.